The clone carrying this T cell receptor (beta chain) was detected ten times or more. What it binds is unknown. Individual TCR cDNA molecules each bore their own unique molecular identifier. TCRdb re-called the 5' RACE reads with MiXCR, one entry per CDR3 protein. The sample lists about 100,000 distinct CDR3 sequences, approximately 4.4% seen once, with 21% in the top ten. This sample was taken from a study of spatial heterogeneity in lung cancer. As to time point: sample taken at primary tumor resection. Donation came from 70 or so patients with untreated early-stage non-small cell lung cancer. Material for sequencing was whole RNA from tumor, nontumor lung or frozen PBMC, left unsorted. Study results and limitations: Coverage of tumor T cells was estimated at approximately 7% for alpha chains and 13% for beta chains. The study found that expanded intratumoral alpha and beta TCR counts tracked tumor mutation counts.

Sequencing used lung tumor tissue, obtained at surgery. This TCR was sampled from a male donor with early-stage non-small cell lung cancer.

The CDR3 loop is CASSLYSGYNEQFF. In DNA form, the CDR3 reads TGCGCCAGCAGCTTGTATAGCGGTTACAATGAGCAGTTCTTC. This rearrangement joins TRBV5-1 to TRBJ2-1, with D tentatively TRBD2 (6 bases). There are 14 residues in the CDR3. CDR1 and CDR2 (germline): SGHRS, YFSETQ. Trimming shortened V by 1 base and J by 4 bases, and 9 bases separated the two germline ends.